Listed below are T cell receptor beta chains from one sample, sequenced in a study of blood T cell repertoires in COVID-19. The table came from immunoSEQ multiplex PCR; TCRdb's copy has only in-frame clones and leaves some out. Among under 150,000 clones listed, roughly 90% were seen once. Sequencing was done on a sample of PBMCs or T cells enriched from blood (not recorded which). The receptor source for this set is a woman under 40 with acute COVID-19. CDR3s include the opening cysteine and the closing phenylalanine or tryptophan. The D gene is left open where the match is weak. Clone size appears in some rows only: once, few, many, or a class for an expanded clone.

TRBJ1-3 | - | TRBV28 | few | TGTGCCAGCAGGTACCACAGGGTTCCCTCTGGAAACACCATATATTTT | CASRYHRVPSGNTIYF
TRBJ2-1 | TRBD1 | TRBV11-2 | - | TGTGCCAGCAACCAGGGACAGAGCTCCTACAATGAGCAGTTCTTC | CASNQGQSSYNEQFF
TRBJ2-3 | - | TRBV10-3 | - | TGTGCCATCAGACCTCGGGAGACAGATACGCAGTATTTT | CAIRPRETDTQYF
TRBJ2-7 | TRBD2 | TRBV9 | - | TGTGCCAGCAGCGTGGGTCTAGCGGGAGGGGTGTACGAGCAGTACTTC | CASSVGLAGGVYEQYF
TRBJ1-5 | TRBD1 | TRBV3-1/TRBV3-2 | - | TGTGCCAGCAGCCCCCGGATGACAGGGACTAATCAGCCCCAGCATTTT | CASSPRMTGTNQPQHF
TRBJ2-1 | TRBD1 | TRBV7-3 | few | TGTGCCAGCAGCTTAAACCGGGACAGGGCCAATGAGCAGTTCTTC | CASSLNRDRANEQFF
TRBJ2-7 | - | TRBV30 | once | TGTGCCTGGAGTTACAACGGGGAGAGGGTCGAGCAGTACTTC | CAWSYNGERVEQYF
TRBJ1-3 | - | TRBV29-1 | - | TGCAGCGTTGAGAGGATCTCTGGAAACACCATATATTTT | CSVERISGNTIYF
TRBJ2-7 | - | TRBV28 | - | TGTGCCAGCAGGACCCCCAGGCAGGGCTACGAGCAGTACTTC | CASRTPRQGYEQYF
TRBJ1-1 | TRBD1 | TRBV10-3 | - | TGTGCCATCAGGACAGGGACAAGCACTGAAGCTTTCTTT | CAIRTGTSTEAFF
TRBJ1-5 | TRBD1 | TRBV18 | - | TGTGCCAGCTCACCATTTGTGTCACAGGGGACTCAGCCCCAGCATTTT | CASSPFVSQGTQPQHF
TRBJ2-4 | TRBD1 | TRBV19 | - | TGTGCCAGTACTGAACAGGGGCAGAAAAACATTCAGTACTTC | CASTEQGQKNIQYF
TRBJ1-6 | TRBD1 | TRBV27 | once | TGTGCCAGCAGTCAGGGGGATAATTCACCCCTCCACTTT | CASSQGDNSPLHF
TRBJ2-1 | TRBD2 | TRBV19 | - | TGTGCCAGTAGTTTTAGCGGGAGCTCCTACAATGAGCAGTTCTTC | CASSFSGSSYNEQFF
TRBJ1-6 | - | TRBV7-8 | - | TGTGCCAGCAGCATAAAACGGGATTCACCCCTCCACTTT | CASSIKRDSPLHF
TRBJ1-2 | TRBD1 | TRBV25-1 | - | TGTGCCAGCAGTGAAGCCGGGACAGTCCCCGATGGCTACACCTTC | CASSEAGTVPDGYTF
TRBJ2-5 | TRBD1 | TRBV27 | - | TGTGCCAGCAGTTTCCGGGACAGGGGCACGTCGGGGACCCAGTACTTC | CASSFRDRGTSGTQYF
TRBJ2-5 | - | TRBV7-6 | - | TGTGCCAGCAGCTTAGTAATAGCGGCCCTTCAGGGAGAGACCCAGTACTTC | CASSLVIAALQGETQYF
TRBJ2-1 | TRBD2 | TRBV6-5 | - | TGTGCCAGCAGAGAGGGACTAGGCATATACAATGAGCAGTTCTTC | CASREGLGIYNEQFF
TRBJ2-1 | - | TRBV7-2 | - | TGTGCCAGCAGCTTCGGTGCCTACAATGAGCAGTTCTTC | CASSFGAYNEQFF
TRBJ1-6 | - | TRBV25-1 | few | TGTGCCAGCAGTGAATTCCTAAATTCACCCCTCCACTTT | CASSEFLNSPLHF
TRBJ2-5 | TRBD1 | TRBV6-5 | - | TGTGCCAGCAGAAGGGACAGGGGGCGAGAGGAGACCCAGTACTTC | CASRRDRGREETQYF
TRBJ2-2 | TRBD2 | TRBV3-1/TRBV3-2 | - | TGTGCCAGCAGCCAAGTGCGACTAGCGGAAACCGGGGAGCTGTTTTTT | CASSQVRLAETGELFF
TRBJ2-3 | TRBD2 | TRBV6-5 | - | TGTGCCAGCAGTTACGGCGGGAGCAACACAGATACGCAGTATTTT | CASSYGGSNTDTQYF
TRBJ2-5 | TRBD1 | TRBV7-2 | few | TGTGCCAGCAGCCGCACAGGGGGCGAGTGGGAGACCCAGTACTTC | CASSRTGGEWETQYF
TRBJ1-1 | - | TRBV10-3 | - | TGTGCCATCAGCGAAACACAGGGTGGAGCTTTCTTT | CAISETQGGAFF
TRBJ2-7 | TRBD2 | TRBV7-9 | - | TGTGCCAGCAGTCTAGCGGGGGACTACGAGCAGTACTTC | CASSLAGDYEQYF
TRBJ1-3 | TRBD1 | TRBV4-2 | - | TGTGCCAGCAGCCAAGAAGCAGGGGGCGGTGGAAACACCATATATTTT | CASSQEAGGGGNTIYF
TRBJ1-3 | - | TRBV4-1 | - | TGCGCCAGCAGCGAAGTAGGGACTCCATCTGGAAACACCATATATTTT | CASSEVGTPSGNTIYF
TRBJ1-2 | - | TRBV4-3 | - | TGCGCCAGCAGCCAAGAGTGGTCCACAGGACCTTATGGCTACACCTTC | CASSQEWSTGPYGYTF
TRBJ1-5 | - | TRBV30 | - | TGTGCCTGGAGTGTTGGAGGGATCCAGCCCCAGCATTTT | CAWSVGGIQPQHF
TRBJ2-5 | - | TRBV28 | - | TGTGCCAGCAGTTCCCCAAATCACCGGCCCCGATCCTCGGGGGAGACCCAGTACTTC | CASSSPNHRPRSSGETQYF
TRBJ1-4 | - | TRBV27 | - | TGTGCCAGCAGTTCCGCAGGATTATACCCCCTTGCAACTAATGAAAAACTGTTTTTT | CASSSAGLYPLATNEKLFF